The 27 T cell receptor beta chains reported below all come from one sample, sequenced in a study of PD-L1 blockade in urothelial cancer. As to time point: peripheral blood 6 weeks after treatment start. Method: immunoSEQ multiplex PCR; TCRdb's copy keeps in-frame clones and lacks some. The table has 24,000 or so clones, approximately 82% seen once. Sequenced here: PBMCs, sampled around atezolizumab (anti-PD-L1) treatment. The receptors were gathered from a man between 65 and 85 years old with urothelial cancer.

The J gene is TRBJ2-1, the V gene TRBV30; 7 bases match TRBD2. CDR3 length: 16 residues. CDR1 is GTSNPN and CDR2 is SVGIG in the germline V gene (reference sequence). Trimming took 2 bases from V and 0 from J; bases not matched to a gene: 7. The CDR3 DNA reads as TGTGCCTGGAGTCGAATAGCGGGTAGCTCCTACAATGAGCAGTTCTTC. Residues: CAWSRIAGSSYNEQFF.

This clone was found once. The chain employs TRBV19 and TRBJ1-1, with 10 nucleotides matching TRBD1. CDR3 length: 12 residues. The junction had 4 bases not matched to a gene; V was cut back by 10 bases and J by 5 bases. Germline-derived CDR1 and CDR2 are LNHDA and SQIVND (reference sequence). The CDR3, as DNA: TGTGCCATTTGGACAGGGGGAACTGAAGCTTTCTTT. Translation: CAIWTGGTEAFF.

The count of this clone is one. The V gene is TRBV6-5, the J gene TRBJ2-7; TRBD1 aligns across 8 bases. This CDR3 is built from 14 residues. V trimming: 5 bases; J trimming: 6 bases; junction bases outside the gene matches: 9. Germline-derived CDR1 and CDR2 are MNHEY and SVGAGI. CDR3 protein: CASSQYRGSFEQYF. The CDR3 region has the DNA TGTGCCAGCAGTCAATACAGGGGGTCATTCGAGCAGTACTTC.

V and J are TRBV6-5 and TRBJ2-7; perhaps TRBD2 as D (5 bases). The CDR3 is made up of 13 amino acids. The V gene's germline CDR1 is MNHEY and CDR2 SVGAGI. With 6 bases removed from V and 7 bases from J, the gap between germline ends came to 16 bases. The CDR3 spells CASSGEGWSEQYF. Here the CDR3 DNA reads TGTGCCAGCAGCGGGGAAGGGTGGAGTGAGCAGTACTTC.

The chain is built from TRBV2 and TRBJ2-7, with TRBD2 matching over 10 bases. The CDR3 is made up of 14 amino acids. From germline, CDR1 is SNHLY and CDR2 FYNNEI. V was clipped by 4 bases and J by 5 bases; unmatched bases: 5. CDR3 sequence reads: CASSAKREGDEQYF. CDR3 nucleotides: TGTGCCAGCAGTGCTAAGCGGGAGGGGGACGAGCAGTACTTC.

In DNA form, the CDR3 reads TGTGCCAGCAGCCAAGTACCCGGGTCAGATACGCAGTATTTT. Translating it yields CASSQVPGSDTQYF. The chain links TRBV4-2 to TRBJ2-3; D is unresolved. The CDR3 is 14 residues long. Germline V CDR1 and CDR2: LGHNA, YNFKEQ. V lost 1 base to trimming and J lost 4 bases, with 9 bases between them.

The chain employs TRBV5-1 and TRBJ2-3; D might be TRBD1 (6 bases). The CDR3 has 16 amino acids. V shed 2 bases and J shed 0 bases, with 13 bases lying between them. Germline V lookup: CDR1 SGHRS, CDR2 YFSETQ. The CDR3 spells CASSLGGPSSTDTQYF. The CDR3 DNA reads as TGCGCCAGCAGCTTAGGGGGTCCCTCTAGCACAGATACGCAGTATTTT.

DNA of the CDR3: TGTGCCAGCAGTTTCTCGGGAAACACTGAAGCTTTCTTT. Residues: CASSFSGNTEAFF. V usage is TRBV28 and J usage is TRBJ1-1; D is undetermined. V lost 3 bases and J lost 2, with 7 bases in between. Germline V lookup: CDR1 MDHEN, CDR2 SYDVKM. The CDR3 contains 13 residues. Supplemented by reference TRBV28 and TRBJ1-1, the full variable domain reads DVKVTQSSRYLVKRTGEKVFLECVQDMDHENMFWYRQDPGLGLRLIYFSYDVKMKEKGDIPEGYSVSREKKERFSLILESASTNQTSMYLCASSFSGNTEAFFGQGTRLTVV.

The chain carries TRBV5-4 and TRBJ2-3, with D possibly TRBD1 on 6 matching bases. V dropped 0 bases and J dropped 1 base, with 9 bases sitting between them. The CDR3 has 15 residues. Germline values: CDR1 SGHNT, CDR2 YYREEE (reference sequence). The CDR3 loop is CASSLAGERTDTQYF. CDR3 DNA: TGTGCCAGCAGCTTGGCAGGGGAACGCACAGATACGCAGTATTTT.

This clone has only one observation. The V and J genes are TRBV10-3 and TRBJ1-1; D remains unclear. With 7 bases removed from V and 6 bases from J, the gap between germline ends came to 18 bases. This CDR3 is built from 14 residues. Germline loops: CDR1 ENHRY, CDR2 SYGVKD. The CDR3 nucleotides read TGTGCCATCACCCGAGACCCCCGGAGCTCTGAAGCTTTCTTT. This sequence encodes CAITRDPRSSEAFF.

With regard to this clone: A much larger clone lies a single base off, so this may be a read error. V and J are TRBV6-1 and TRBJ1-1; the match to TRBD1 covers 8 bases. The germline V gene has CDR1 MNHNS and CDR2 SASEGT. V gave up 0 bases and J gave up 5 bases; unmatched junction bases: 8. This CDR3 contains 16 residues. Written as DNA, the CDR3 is TGTGCCAGCAGTGAAGCGCTTAGGACAGGGTGGACTGAAGCTTTCTTT. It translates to CASSEALRTGWTEAFF.

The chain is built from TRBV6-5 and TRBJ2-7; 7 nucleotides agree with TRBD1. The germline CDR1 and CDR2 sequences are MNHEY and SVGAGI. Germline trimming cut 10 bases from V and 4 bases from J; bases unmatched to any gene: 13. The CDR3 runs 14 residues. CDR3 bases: TGTGCCACACAAATTCACAGGGGACCTTACGAGCAGTACTTC. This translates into CATQIHRGPYEQYF.

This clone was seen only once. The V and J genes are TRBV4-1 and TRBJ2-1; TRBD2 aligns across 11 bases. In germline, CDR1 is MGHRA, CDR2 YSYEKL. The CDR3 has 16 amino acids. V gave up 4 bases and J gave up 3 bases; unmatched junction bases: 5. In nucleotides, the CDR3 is TGCGCCAGCAGCCGCCCACTAGCGGGAGTCTACAATGAGCAGTTCTTC. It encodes CASSRPLAGVYNEQFF.

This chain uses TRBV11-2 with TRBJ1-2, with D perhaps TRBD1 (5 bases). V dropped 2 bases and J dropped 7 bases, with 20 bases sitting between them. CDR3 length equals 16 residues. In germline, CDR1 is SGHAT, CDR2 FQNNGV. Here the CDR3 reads CASSLNNRPLLAGYTF. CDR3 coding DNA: TGTGCCAGCAGCTTAAATAACAGGCCCCTGCTTGCTGGCTACACCTTC.

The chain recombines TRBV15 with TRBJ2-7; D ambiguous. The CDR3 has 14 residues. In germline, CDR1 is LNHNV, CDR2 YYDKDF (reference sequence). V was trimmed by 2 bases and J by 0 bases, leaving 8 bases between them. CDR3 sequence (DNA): TGTGCCACCAGCAGACCCGAGAGCTCCTACGAGCAGTACTTC. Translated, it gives CATSRPESSYEQYF. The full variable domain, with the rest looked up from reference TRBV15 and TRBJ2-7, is DAMVIQNPRYQVTQFGKPVTLSCSQTLNHNVMYWYQQKSSQAPKLLFHYYDKDFNNEADTPDNFQSRRPNTSFCFLDIRSPGLGDTAMYLCATSRPESSYEQYFGPGTRLTVT.

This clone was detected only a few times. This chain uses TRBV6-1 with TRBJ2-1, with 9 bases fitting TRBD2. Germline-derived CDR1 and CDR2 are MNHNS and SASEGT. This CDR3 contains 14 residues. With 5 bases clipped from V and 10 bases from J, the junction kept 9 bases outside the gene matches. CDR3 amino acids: CASSRPGLASEQFF. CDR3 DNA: TGTGCCAGCAGTAGGCCGGGACTAGCAAGCGAGCAGTTCTTC.

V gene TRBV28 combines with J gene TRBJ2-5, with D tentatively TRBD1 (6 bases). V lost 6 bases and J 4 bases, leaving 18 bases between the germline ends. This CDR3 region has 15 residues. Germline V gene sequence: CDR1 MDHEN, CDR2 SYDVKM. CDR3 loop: CASRKGQISRETQYF. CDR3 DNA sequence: TGTGCCAGCAGGAAAGGACAGATCTCTCGAGAGACCCAGTACTTC.

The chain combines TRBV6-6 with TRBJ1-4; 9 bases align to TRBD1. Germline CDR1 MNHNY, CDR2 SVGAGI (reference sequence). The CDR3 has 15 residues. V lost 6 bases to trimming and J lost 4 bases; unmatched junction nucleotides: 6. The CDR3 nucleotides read TGTGCCAGCAGCTGGGACAGGGCGGGTAATGAAAAACTGTTTTTT. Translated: CASSWDRAGNEKLFF.

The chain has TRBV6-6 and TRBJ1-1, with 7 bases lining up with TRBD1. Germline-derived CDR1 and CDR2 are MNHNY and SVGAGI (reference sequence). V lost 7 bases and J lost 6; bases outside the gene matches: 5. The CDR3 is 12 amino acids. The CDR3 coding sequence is TGTGCCAGCACCCTAGACAGGGCTGAAGCTTTCTTT. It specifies CASTLDRAEAFF.

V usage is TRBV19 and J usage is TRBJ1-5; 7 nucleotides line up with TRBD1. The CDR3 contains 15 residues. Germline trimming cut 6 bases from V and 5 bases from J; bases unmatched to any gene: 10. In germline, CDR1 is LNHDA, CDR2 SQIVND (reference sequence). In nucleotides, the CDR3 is TGTGCCAGTAGGGAGCCGACAGGGTCTGATCAGCCCCAGCATTTT. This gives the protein CASREPTGSDQPQHF. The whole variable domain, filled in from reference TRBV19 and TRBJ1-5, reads DGGITQSPKYLFRKEGQNVTLSCEQNLNHDAMYWYRQDPGQGLRLIYYSQIVNDFQKGDIAEGYSVSREKKESFPLTVTSAQKNPTAFYLCASREPTGSDQPQHFGDGTRLSIL.

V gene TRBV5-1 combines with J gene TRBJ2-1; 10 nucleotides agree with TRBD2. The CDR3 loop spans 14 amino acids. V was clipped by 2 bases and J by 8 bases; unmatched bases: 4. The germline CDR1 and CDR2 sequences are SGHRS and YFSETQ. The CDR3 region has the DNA TGCGCCAGCAGCTTTCAGCGGGAGGGGGATGAGCAGTTCTTC. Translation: CASSFQREGDEQFF.

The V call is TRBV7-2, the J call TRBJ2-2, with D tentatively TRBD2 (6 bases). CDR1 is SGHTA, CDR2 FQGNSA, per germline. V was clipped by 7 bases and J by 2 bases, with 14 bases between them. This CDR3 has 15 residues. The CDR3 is CASMFGTSNTGELFF. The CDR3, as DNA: TGTGCCAGCATGTTTGGGACTTCCAACACCGGGGAGCTGTTTTTT.

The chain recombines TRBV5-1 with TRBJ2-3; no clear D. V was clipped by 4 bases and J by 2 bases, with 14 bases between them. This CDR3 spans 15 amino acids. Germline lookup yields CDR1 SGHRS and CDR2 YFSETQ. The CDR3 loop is CASSERGIITDTQYF. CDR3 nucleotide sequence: TGCGCCAGCAGCGAACGCGGAATCATCACAGATACGCAGTATTTT.

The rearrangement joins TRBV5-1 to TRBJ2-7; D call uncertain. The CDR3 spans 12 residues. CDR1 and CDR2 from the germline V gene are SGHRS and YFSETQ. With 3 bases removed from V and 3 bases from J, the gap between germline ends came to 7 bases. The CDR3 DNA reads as TGCGCCAGCAGCTCAGATTACTACGAGCAGTACTTC. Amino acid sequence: CASSSDYYEQYF.

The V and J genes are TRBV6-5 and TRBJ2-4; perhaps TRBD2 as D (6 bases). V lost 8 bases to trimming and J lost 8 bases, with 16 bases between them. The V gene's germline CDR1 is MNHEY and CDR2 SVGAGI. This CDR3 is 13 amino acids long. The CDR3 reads CASFRGAGHIQYF. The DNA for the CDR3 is TGTGCCAGCTTTCGCGGGGCAGGTCACATTCAGTACTTC.

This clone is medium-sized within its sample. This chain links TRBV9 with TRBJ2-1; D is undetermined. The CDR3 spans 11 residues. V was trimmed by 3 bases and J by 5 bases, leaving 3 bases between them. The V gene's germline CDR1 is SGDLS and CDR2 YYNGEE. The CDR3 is CASSDNNEQFF. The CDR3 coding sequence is TGTGCCAGCAGCGACAACAATGAGCAGTTCTTC.

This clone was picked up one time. Here the CDR3 DNA reads TGTGCCAGTAGATCTACAGGGGGAAAGGAGACCCAGTACTTC. This gives the protein CASRSTGGKETQYF. The J gene is TRBJ2-5, the V gene TRBV19, with 8 bases that match TRBD1. This CDR3 has 14 amino acids. Germline V CDR1 and CDR2: LNHDA, SQIVND (reference sequence). Trimming took 6 bases from V and 5 from J; bases not matched to a gene: 8.